Listed below are T cell receptor beta chains from one sample, sequenced in a study of somatic mutations in cytotoxic T cells in rheumatoid arthritis. Measured with immunoSEQ multiplex PCR; TCRdb has only the in-frame clones, and not every one. The data hold under 20,000 clones, with under 80% observed a single time. Sequenced input: CD8+ T cells sorted from blood. These TCRs come from an adult with rheumatoid arthritis. Both conserved end residues are part of each CDR3. A D gene is named only where the DNA matches it firmly. For some rows the clone size is stated as once, few or many, or as a class when expanded; others skip it.

V gene,D gene,J gene,clone size,CDR3 DNA,CDR3 protein
TRBV6-4,TRBD2,TRBJ2-1,NA,TGTGCCAGCAGTGACGCGGGGGGCTCTTACAATGAGCAGTTCTTC,CASSDAGGSYNEQFF
TRBV7-2,TRBD2,TRBJ2-1,NA,TGTGCCAGCAGCTTAGTCCTAGCGGGCGCCAATGAGCAGTTCTTC,CASSLVLAGANEQFF
TRBV19,NA,TRBJ2-7,NA,TGTGCCAGTAGTAAAAGACTATTCTACGAGCAGTACTTC,CASSKRLFYEQYF
TRBV6-5,NA,TRBJ2-2,NA,TGTGCCAGCAGAATCATGGGTGTCGGGGAGCTGTTTTTT,CASRIMGVGELFF
TRBV5-1,NA,TRBJ1-1,NA,TGCGCCAGCAGCTTGGCCGAGGGGTTGAACACTGAAGCTTTCTTT,CASSLAEGLNTEAFF
TRBV7-7,NA,TRBJ2-5,NA,TGTGCCAGCAGCTTAGTATTCCTGGGCGAGACCCAGTACTTC,CASSLVFLGETQYF
TRBV5-4,TRBD2,TRBJ2-1,NA,TGTGCCAGCAGCTTCAGCGGGGGCAATGAGCAGTTCTTC,CASSFSGGNEQFF
TRBV5-1,TRBD1,TRBJ2-7,NA,TGCGCCAGCAGCTACGGGACAGTCTACGAGCAGTACTTC,CASSYGTVYEQYF
TRBV11-3,NA,TRBJ2-5,NA,TGTGCCAGCAGCTTAGATGGGGAAGAGACCCAGTACTTC,CASSLDGEETQYF
TRBV7-9,NA,TRBJ2-3,once,TGTGCCAGCAGCCCACCTCTGGCGGGCCTTAGGGATACGCAGTATTTT,CASSPPLAGLRDTQYF
TRBV19,NA,TRBJ1-1,NA,TGTGCCAGTAGTATCAACAGGGCTAACACTGAAGCTTTCTTT,CASSINRANTEAFF
TRBV2,TRBD1,TRBJ2-4,once,TGTGCCAGCAGTTCAGGACAGGGGGAGGCCAAAAACATTCAGTACTTC,CASSSGQGEAKNIQYF
TRBV6-6,NA,TRBJ2-3,NA,TGTGGGGCGGGGATCGCAGATACGCAGTATTTT,CGAGIADTQYF
TRBV12-2,NA,TRBJ1-5,once,TGTGCAAGTCGCTTAGTGGGAACGAGCAATCAGCCCCAGCATTTT,CASRLVGTSNQPQHF
TRBV27,NA,TRBJ2-7,NA,TGTGCCAGCAGTTTGGGGTACGAGCAGTACTTC,CASSLGYEQYF
TRBV4-1,NA,TRBJ2-7,NA,TGCGCCAGCAGCCAAATCAGTAACTCCTACGAGCAGTACTTC,CASSQISNSYEQYF
TRBV4-1,TRBD2,TRBJ2-1,NA,TGCGCCAGCAGCCATGGGCGGGGACTAGCGGGGGGTGGTGACTACAATGAGCAGTTCTTC,CASSHGRGLAGGGDYNEQFF
TRBV7-9,NA,TRBJ1-2,NA,TGTGCCAGCAGCAACCGGGACTTGTCGGGCGGCTACACCTTC,CASSNRDLSGGYTF
TRBV11-1,NA,TRBJ1-6,NA,TGTGCCAGCAGCTACGCGGGGAATAATTCACCCCTCCACTTT,CASSYAGNNSPLHF
TRBV11-2,NA,TRBJ2-7,NA,TGTGCCAGCAGCTTAGCGGTGTACGAGCAGTACTTC,CASSLAVYEQYF
TRBV7-9,NA,TRBJ2-2,NA,TGTGCCAGCAGCTTATCCATTCAGGGGAGCGCCGGGGAGCTGTTTTTT,CASSLSIQGSAGELFF
TRBV15,NA,TRBJ1-4,few,NA,CATSRDWVGTGASLAF
TRBV6-1,NA,TRBJ1-4,once,TGTGCCAGCAGTGAGGGGGGGCAGGGTTGGACTAATGAAAAACTGTTTTTT,CASSEGGQGWTNEKLFF
TRBV10-3,NA,TRBJ2-7,NA,TGTGCCATCAGTGAGCTTAGGCTAGCTGACTCCTACGAGCAGTACTTC,CAISELRLADSYEQYF
TRBV4-1,NA,TRBJ2-7,NA,TGCGCCAGCAGCCAAAGCAGCTCCTACGAGCAGTACTTC,CASSQSSSYEQYF
TRBV27,TRBD2,TRBJ2-3,once,TGTGCCAGCAGTCCCGGGACTAGCGGGGTGAGCACAGATACGCAGTATTTT,CASSPGTSGVSTDTQYF
TRBV30,NA,TRBJ2-6,few,TGTGCCTTTGAAGCCCCTGGGGCCAACGTCCTGACTTTC,CAFEAPGANVLTF
TRBV9,TRBD2,TRBJ2-3,NA,TGTGCCAGCAGCGTAGCCAGCGGGGGGGCTGGAGATACGCAGTATTTT,CASSVASGGAGDTQYF
TRBV2,NA,TRBJ2-7,NA,TGTGCCAGCAGTAGGGACATTTACTACGAGCAGTACTTC,CASSRDIYYEQYF
TRBV13,NA,TRBJ1-5,NA,TGTGCCAGCAGCTTCGGACGACAGCCCCAGCATTTT,CASSFGRQPQHF
TRBV25-1,NA,TRBJ2-7,NA,TGTGCCAGCAGTGTGGAGTTCGAGCAGTACTTC,CASSVEFEQYF
TRBV7-9,NA,TRBJ2-5,NA,TGTGCCAGCAGCTTAACTCAACGGGGGGCCGGGAATAAAGAGACCCAGTACTTC,CASSLTQRGAGNKETQYF